What follows is one T cell receptor beta chain and its context. Produced via immunoSEQ multiplex PCR; TCRdb's table is partial and in-frame only. Of approximately 76,000 clones in the sample, around 88% were seen once. With 3 bases clipped from V and 0 bases from J, the junction kept 1 base outside the gene matches. Germline V gives CDR1 ENHRY, CDR2 SYGVKD. The CDR3 contains 14 residues. This sample is drawn from a study of OX40 agonist ivuxolimab in advanced cancers. Source: CD4+ or CD8+ T cells sorted from blood, taken in a trial of the OX40 agonist ivuxolimab. V usage is TRBV10-3 and J usage is TRBJ2-7; 8 bases match TRBD2. This clonotype was obtained from an adult with an advanced solid tumor such as melanoma, head and neck, liver or kidney cancer. CDR3 sequence reads: CAISDRGGSYEQYF. DNA of the CDR3: TGTGCCATCAGTGATCGGGGGGGCTCCTACGAGCAGTACTTC.